This entry lists 13 T cell receptor beta chains sequenced from one sample in a study of blood T cells in healthy people across ages. Together with a sample-barcoded 5' primer, a J-beta primer mix was included in a second PCR lasting about 7 to 12 cycles. TCRdb reanalysed the 5' RACE reads using MiXCR and keeps one entry per CDR3 protein. The table has under 950,000 distinct CDR3 sequences, approximately 21% seen once; the top ten hold 22%. Sequencing input: blood. The source is a man between 65 and 80 years old in good health.

The chain links TRBV29-1 to TRBJ2-1; weak D call: TRBD2 (5 bases). CDR3 length equals 14 residues. Germline assignment: CDR1 SQVTM and CDR2 ANQGSEA. Trimming took off 0 bases at V and 1 base at J, with 7 bases between the two ends. The CDR3 bases are TGCAGCGTTGAAGAACGGACTTCCTACAATGAGCAGTTCTTC. Protein: CSVEERTSYNEQFF.

In its sample, this clonotype was seen a few times. The V call is TRBV28, the J call TRBJ2-1; 7 nucleotides line up with TRBD1. With the DNA end fitting TRBJ2-7 better, the J assignment may be wrong. Germline lookup yields CDR1 MDHEN and CDR2 SYDVKM. The CDR3 spans 15 residues. In nucleotides, the CDR3 is TGTGCCAGCAGTTCACCGCCCGACAGGGCTTACGAGCAGTACGTC. Residues: CASSSPPDRAYEQYV.

There are a few counts of this clonotype. The chain has TRBV20-1 and TRBJ1-5; tentative D call: TRBD1 (5 bases). V lost 1 base and J 4 bases, leaving 14 bases between the germline ends. This CDR3 spans 15 amino acids. CDR1 DFQATT and CDR2 SNEGSKA come from the germline V gene (reference sequence). The CDR3 reads CSARAPLGGNQPQHF. In nucleotides, the CDR3 is TGCAGTGCTAGAGCCCCACTGGGGGGTAATCAGCCCCAGCATTTT.

The J gene is TRBJ2-5, the V gene TRBV15; D gene ambiguous. Trimming removed 0 bases from V and 2 bases from J, with 10 bases in between. The CDR3 consists of 15 residues. Germline V gene data show CDR1 as LNHNV and CDR2 as YYDKDF (reference sequence). In nucleotides, the CDR3 is TGTGCCACCAGCAGAGATCAGTTTGCGCAAGAGACCCAGTACTTC. It encodes CATSRDQFAQETQYF.

This clonotype occurred many times. This chain joins TRBV2 and TRBJ2-3; TRBD1 matches 8 bases. CDR3 length: 15 residues. Germline V gives CDR1 SNHLY, CDR2 FYNNEI. V was clipped by 10 bases and J by 0 bases; unmatched bases: 9. The CDR3 DNA is TGTGCCAACAAAGGGACAGGAGCGAGCACAGATACGCAGTATTTT. Translating gives CANKGTGASTDTQYF.

The chain joins TRBV5-1 to TRBJ2-7, with D perhaps TRBD1 or TRBD2 (5 bases each). This CDR3 comprises 14 residues. Deletions cut 0 bases from V and 5 bases from J, with 12 bases between. CDR1 and CDR2 from the germline V gene are SGHRS and YFSETQ. The CDR3 loop reads CASSLVAGTHEQYV. For the CDR3, the DNA is TGCGCCAGCAGCTTGGTGGCAGGGACCCACGAGCAGTACGTC.

The chain uses TRBV12-3 or TRBV12-4 and TRBJ2-5; D is perhaps TRBD2 (6 bases). V was shortened by 5 bases and J by 0 bases, with 16 bases between the two germline ends. CDR3 length: 16 residues. The CDR3 nucleotides are TGTGCCAGCAGTCCGGGACTCCTAAACCACCAAGAGACCCAGTACTTC. Its protein is CASSPGLLNHQETQYF.

The J gene is TRBJ2-6, the V gene TRBV15, with D hard to call. This CDR3 has 17 residues. The germline V and J ends were trimmed by 0 bases and 0 bases, with 9 bases remaining between them. The germline V gene encodes CDR1 LNHNV and CDR2 YYDKDF (reference sequence). The CDR3 loop reads CATSRDLVGSGANVLTF. The CDR3 DNA reads as TGTGCCACCAGCAGAGATCTAGTGGGCTCTGGGGCCAACGTCCTGACTTTC.

The CDR3 region has the DNA TGTGCATCTAGCGGGGACGCCCCAGATACGCAGTATTTT. Its protein is CASSGDAPDTQYF. The chain is built from TRBV12-3 or TRBV12-4 and TRBJ2-3, with 9 positions matching TRBD2. This CDR3 contains 13 residues.

V and J are TRBV6-1 and TRBJ2-1, with 15 bases identical to TRBD2. Per germline, CDR1 MNHNS and CDR2 SASEGT. The junction had 8 bases not matched to a gene; V was cut back by 7 bases and J by 1 base. This CDR3 is built from 18 residues. The CDR3 loop reads CASNSQGLAGGSYNEQFF. CDR3 in DNA: TGTGCCAGCAACTCACAGGGACTAGCGGGGGGATCCTACAATGAGCAGTTCTTC.

J is TRBJ1-1 and V is TRBV29-1; TRBD1 matches 10 bases. The CDR3 spans 13 residues. Germline V CDR1 and CDR2: SQVTM, ANQGSEA. V shed 7 bases and J 6 bases; nucleotides not matched to a gene: 8. The CDR3 protein is CSGKDRGPPEAFF. The CDR3 DNA sequence: TGCAGCGGGAAAGACAGGGGGCCACCTGAAGCTTTCTTT. The whole variable domain, filled in from reference TRBV29-1 and TRBJ1-1, reads SAVISQKPSRDICQRGTSLTIQCQVDSQVTMMFWYRQQPGQSLTLIATANQGSEATYESGFVIDKFPISRPNLTFSTLTVSNMSPEDSSIYLCSGKDRGPPEAFFGQGTRLTVV.

A few counts support this clonotype. The chain recombines TRBV21-1 with TRBJ1-5; the D segment call TRBD1 is taken from the table without a DNA check. TRBV21-1 is given as a pseudogene. This CDR3 spans 21 amino acids. This CDR3 is CASSKRWWGQYEGGSNQPQHF. CDR3 coding DNA: TGTGCCAGCAGCAAAAGATGGTGGGGACAGTACGAAGGCGGTAGCAATCAGCCCCAGCATTTT.

The chain carries TRBV20-1 and TRBJ2-5; D unresolved. V gave up 4 bases and J gave up 5 bases, with 14 bases separating them. Germline CDR1 DFQATT, CDR2 SNEGSKA (reference sequence). The CDR3 totals 13 residues. Written as DNA, the CDR3 is TGCAGTGCTACGATTTGCTGTGGGGAGACCCAGTACTTC. Protein product: CSATICCGETQYF.